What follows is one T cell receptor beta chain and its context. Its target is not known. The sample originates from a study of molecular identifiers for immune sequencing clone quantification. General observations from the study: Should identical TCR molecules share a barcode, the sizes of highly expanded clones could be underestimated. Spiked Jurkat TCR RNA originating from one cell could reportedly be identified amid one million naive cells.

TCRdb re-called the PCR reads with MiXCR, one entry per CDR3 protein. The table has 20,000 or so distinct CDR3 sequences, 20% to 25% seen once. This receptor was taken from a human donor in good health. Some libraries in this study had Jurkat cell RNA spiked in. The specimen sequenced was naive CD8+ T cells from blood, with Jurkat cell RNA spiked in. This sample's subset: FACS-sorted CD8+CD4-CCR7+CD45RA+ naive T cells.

The CDR3 reads CATRDREETQYF. DNA for the CDR3: TGTGCCACCCGGGACCGCGAAGAGACCCAGTACTTC. The rearrangement uses TRBV19 and TRBJ2-5; D may correspond to TRBD1 or TRBD2 (5 bases each). Germline V gives CDR1 LNHDA, CDR2 SQIVND (reference sequence). This CDR3 has 12 residues. Trimming took off 10 bases at V and 3 bases at J, with 12 bases between the two ends. Using reference TRBV19 and TRBJ2-5 for the parts outside the CDR3, the full variable domain is DGGITQSPKYLFRKEGQNVTLSCEQNLNHDAMYWYRQDPGQGLRLIYYSQIVNDFQKGDIAEGYSVSREKKESFPLTVTSAQKNPTAFYLCATRDREETQYFGPGTRLLVL.